This is a list of T cell receptor beta chains from one sample in a study of HIV-infected patients and healthy controls. TCRdb analysed the 5' RACE reads with MiXCR anew, one entry per CDR3 protein. The sample holds 9,000 to 15,000 distinct CDR3 sequences; 5% to 5.5% are singletons and the top ten take 3% to 4.5%. Source material: blood. These receptor sequences come from an adult in good health. CDR3s include the opening cysteine and the closing phenylalanine or tryptophan. The D gene is left open where the match is weak.

>TRBV5-4|TRBJ2-7|TRBD1|16
CASSLPDRAPSYEQYF
>TRBV12-5|TRBJ2-7|-|16
CASGLVLARRPYEQYF
>TRBV12-5|TRBJ1-1|-|13
CASGYQWNTEAFF
>TRBV15|TRBJ1-1|TRBD1|15
CATSREARGGTEAFF
>TRBV3-1|TRBJ1-1|TRBD1|15
CASRLRTGTGGEAFF
>TRBV5-1|TRBJ2-5|-|15
CASSLGQTRQETQYF
>TRBV5-1|TRBJ2-7|TRBD1|16
CASSLGTGRESYEQYF
>TRBV5-1|TRBJ1-2|-|16
CASSLFRDYENYGYTF
>TRBV20-1|TRBJ1-2|TRBD1|16
CSAYPLRDRGNYGYTF
>TRBV2|TRBJ2-7|TRBD1|15
CASSGTGGHSYEQYF
>TRBV7-6|TRBJ1-2|TRBD1|14
CASSLAEGADGYTF
>TRBV2|TRBJ1-4|-|16
CASSEAEALLNEKLFF
>TRBV30|TRBJ1-5|TRBD1|13
CAWSRQGGQPQHF
>TRBV10-2|TRBJ2-1|-|14
CASLAAQRYNEQFF
>TRBV20-1|TRBJ2-2|-|14
CSARVPGNTGELFF
>TRBV24-1|TRBJ1-1|-|14
CALLRTADDTEAFF
>TRBV7-9|TRBJ2-4|TRBD2|15
CASSLPLAGMNIQYF
>TRBV20-1|TRBJ2-6|-|15
CSAREGARGANVLTF
>TRBV7-2|TRBJ2-2|TRBD1|17
CASSRLSQGAQTGELFF
>TRBV5-1|TRBJ2-7|-|14
CASSLVVSPYEQYF
>TRBV19|TRBJ2-5|-|10
CASGIGAQYF
>TRBV10-2|TRBJ1-1|TRBD1|15
CASTGQGHRNTEAFF
>TRBV4-1|TRBJ1-5|TRBD1|15
CASSQTRQGNQPQHF
>TRBV19|TRBJ1-5|-|14
CASRTDSIRQPQHF
>TRBV5-1|TRBJ1-3|TRBD1|17
CASSRTGVFYSGNTIYF
>TRBV27|TRBJ2-3|-|15
CASSFAGPGTDTQYF
>TRBV18|TRBJ1-1|-|13
CASSPRADTEAFF